Shown below are 15 T cell receptor beta chains from a single sample sequenced in a study of control samples from healthy donors and cancer patients. The method was immunoSEQ multiplex PCR; TCRdb's version includes in-frame clones alone and lacks a portion of them. The sample shows around 130,000 clones, over 85% of them seen only once. The sample taken for sequencing was blood. Receptors were obtained from a man younger than 40 in good health.

CDR3 region: CASSPSGGAADTQYF. DNA for the CDR3: TGTGCCAGCAGCCCTAGCGGGGGGGCAGCAGATACGCAGTATTTT. The J gene is TRBJ2-3, the V gene TRBV6-4, with 12 bases aligning to TRBD2. This CDR3 spans 15 amino acids. Per germline, CDR1 MRHNA and CDR2 SNTAGT. Losses at the gene ends were 6 bases for V and 4 bases for J; bases not matched to a gene: 5.

The rearrangement uses TRBV3-1 (or the pseudogene TRBV3-2) and TRBJ2-1; TRBD2 matches 10 bases. The V gene's germline CDR1 is LGHDT and CDR2 YNNKEL (reference sequence). J was trimmed by 5 bases and V by 4 bases; bases with no gene match: 14. There are 18 residues in the CDR3. The CDR3: CASSRPMSLAGVNNEQFF. As DNA, the CDR3 is TGTGCCAGCAGCCGACCTATGTCGCTAGCGGGGGTTAACAATGAGCAGTTCTTC.

The chain employs TRBV30 and TRBJ2-3, with a weak D call TRBD2 (5 bases). V was shortened by 0 bases and J by 3 bases, with 13 bases between the two germline ends. Germline CDR1 reads GTSNPN; CDR2 reads SVGIG (reference sequence). This CDR3 region has 15 residues. CDR3 DNA: TGTGCCTGGAGTGTATTAGCGCAGCGGACAGATACGCAGTATTTT. It is translated as CAWSVLAQRTDTQYF.

The genes are TRBV27 and TRBJ2-2, with no clear D. This CDR3 has 14 amino acids. Germline V gene data show CDR1 as MNHEY and CDR2 as SMNVEV (reference sequence). Deletions cut 5 bases from V and 2 bases from J, with 9 bases between. In DNA form, the CDR3 reads TGTGCCAGCAGTATACTGGGCAACACCGGGGAGCTGTTTTTT. Its translation: CASSILGNTGELFF.

The genes are TRBV5-1 and TRBJ1-4; D remains unclear. In germline, CDR1 is SGHRS, CDR2 YFSETQ. There are 12 residues in the CDR3. The ends were cut back, 6 bases at V and 3 bases at J, with 6 bases in the middle. The DNA for the CDR3 is TGCGCCAGCAAGGAGTCTAATGAAAAACTGTTTTTT. Translated: CASKESNEKLFF. The complete variable domain, with remaining parts taken from reference TRBV5-1 and TRBJ1-4, reads KAGVTQTPRYLIKTRGQQVTLSCSPISGHRSVSWYQQTPGQGLQFLFEYFSETQRNKGNFPGRFSGRQFSNSRSEMNVSTLELGDSALYLCASKESNEKLFFGSGTQLSVL.

The chain carries TRBV9 and TRBJ2-7; TRBD1 matches at 10 bases. V gave up 0 bases and J gave up 7 bases; unmatched junction bases: 7. The length of the CDR3 is 15 residues. Germline values: CDR1 SGDLS, CDR2 YYNGEE. The CDR3 region has the DNA TGTGCCAGCAGCGTAGAGTCGGACAGGGGGTTAGAGCAGTACTTC. This encodes CASSVESDRGLEQYF. Combining the CDR3 with reference TRBV9 and TRBJ2-7 gives the whole variable domain DSGVTQTPKHLITATGQRVTLRCSPRSGDLSVYWYQQSLDQGLQFLIQYYNGEERAKGNILERFSAQQFPDLHSELNLSSLELGDSALYFCASSVESDRGLEQYFGPGTRLTVT.

This clone appeared a single time. The chain joins TRBV18 to TRBJ2-1; D is undetermined. The CDR3 is made up of 13 amino acids. Germline CDR1 KGHSH, CDR2 LQKENI. V gave up 3 bases and J gave up 4 bases, with 7 bases separating them. CDR3 sequence (DNA): TGTGCCAGCTCACCTGAGACGTACAATGAGCAGTTCTTC. Translating it yields CASSPETYNEQFF.

The rearrangement links TRBV6-2 or TRBV6-3 to TRBJ2-1, with D perhaps TRBD2 (5 bases). V lost 4 bases to trimming and J lost 3 bases, with 16 bases between them. Looked up from germline, CDR1 is MNHEY and CDR2 is SVGEGT. The CDR3 runs 16 residues. The CDR3 is CASSLGLEVLYNEQFF. The CDR3 coding sequence is TGTGCCAGCAGTTTAGGACTCGAGGTGCTCTACAATGAGCAGTTCTTC.

The chain couples TRBV4-1 to TRBJ2-3; no definite D call. Germline CDR1 MGHRA, CDR2 YSYEKL. Trimming took off 5 bases at V and 2 bases at J, with 2 bases between the two ends. This CDR3 has 11 amino acids. DNA of the CDR3: TGCGCCAGCAGCTTCACAGATACGCAGTATTTT. Amino acids: CASSFTDTQYF.

This rearrangement joins TRBV6-5 to TRBJ1-2, with D possibly TRBD1 on 5 matching bases. V was shortened by 4 bases and J by 8 bases, with 17 bases between the two germline ends. Germline V gene lookup returns CDR1 MNHEY and CDR2 SVGAGI. CDR3 size: 14 residues. CDR3 protein: CASSSEQVASGYTF. CDR3 coding DNA: TGTGCCAGCAGTTCGGAACAGGTCGCCAGCGGCTACACCTTC.

The rearrangement links TRBV5-6 to TRBJ1-2; tentative D call: TRBD1 (6 bases). There are 15 residues in the CDR3. Germline values: CDR1 SGHDT, CDR2 YYEEEE. The V end lost 4 bases, the J end lost 5 bases, and 18 bases lay between the germline ends. The CDR3 sequence: CASSTDRGPRYGYTF. CDR3 DNA: TGTGCCAGCAGCACGGACAGAGGACCACGATATGGCTACACCTTC.

The gene calls are TRBV6-2 or TRBV6-3 and TRBJ1-5; 7 bases agree with TRBD1. Germline V gene sequence: CDR1 MNHEY, CDR2 SVGEGT. Trimming removed 4 bases from V and 4 bases from J; junction bases left unmatched: 4. CDR3 length: 14 residues. The CDR3, as DNA: TGTGCCAGCAGTTCCGGACAGGCAAATCAGCCCCAGCATTTT. Translating gives CASSSGQANQPQHF.

This sequence joins TRBV5-1 and TRBJ2-1; D is possibly TRBD2 (5 bases). Per the germline V gene, CDR1 is SGHRS and CDR2 is YFSETQ. CDR3 size: 13 residues. Trimming pared 0 bases from V and 7 bases from J, leaving 8 bases between. CDR3 amino acids: CASSLGGMNEQFF. In nucleotides, the CDR3 is TGCGCCAGCAGCTTGGGAGGGATGAATGAGCAGTTCTTC.

This clone was found once. The gene calls are TRBV10-2 and TRBJ1-2, with 7 bases that match TRBD1. Trimming at V came to 2 bases and at J to 10 bases, leaving 10 bases not matched to a gene. Germline-derived CDR1 and CDR2 are WSHSY and SAAADI. CDR3 length: 14 amino acids. The CDR3 bases are TGCGCCAGCAGTGAGCCCCACAGGGGAGAAATCTACACCTTC. Its translation: CASSEPHRGEIYTF.

The chain combines TRBV2 with TRBJ1-1; possibly TRBD1 for D (6 bases). CDR1 and CDR2 from the germline V gene are SNHLY and FYNNEI. The V and J ends lost 7 bases and 3 bases respectively, with 12 bases between them. The CDR3 spans 13 residues. The CDR3 loop is CASITQGYTEAFF. CDR3 DNA: TGTGCCAGCATAACCCAGGGGTACACTGAAGCTTTCTTT.